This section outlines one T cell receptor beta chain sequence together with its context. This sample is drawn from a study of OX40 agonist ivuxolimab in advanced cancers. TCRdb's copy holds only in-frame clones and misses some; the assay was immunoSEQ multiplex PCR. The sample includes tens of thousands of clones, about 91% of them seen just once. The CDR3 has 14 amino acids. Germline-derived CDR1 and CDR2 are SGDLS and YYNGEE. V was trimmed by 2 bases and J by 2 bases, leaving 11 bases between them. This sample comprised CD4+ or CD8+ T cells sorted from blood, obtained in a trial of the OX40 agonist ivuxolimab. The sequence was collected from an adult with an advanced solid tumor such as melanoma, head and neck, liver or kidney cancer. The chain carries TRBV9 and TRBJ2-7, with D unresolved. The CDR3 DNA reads TGTGCCAGCAGCGTGGGCCGGAGCCCCTACGAGCAGTACTTC. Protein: CASSVGRSPYEQYF. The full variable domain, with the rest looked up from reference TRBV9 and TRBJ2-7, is DSGVTQTPKHLITATGQRVTLRCSPRSGDLSVYWYQQSLDQGLQFLIQYYNGEERAKGNILERFSAQQFPDLHSELNLSSLELGDSALYFCASSVGRSPYEQYFGPGTRLTVT.